What follows are 27 T cell receptor beta chains derived from one specimen sequenced in a study of beta chain features in type 1 diabetes. Expressed TCRB transcripts were sequenced after all isolated RNA was converted to cDNA. Data came from immunoSEQ multiplex PCR; TCRdb stores just in-frame clones and leaves some out. The table records about 330,000 clones, 11% of them present only once. The source material was naive CD4+ T cells from blood. These receptors came from a woman aged 30 to 39 in good health.

This sequence joins TRBV5-1 and TRBJ2-7, with 8 bases identical to TRBD1. This CDR3 region has 14 residues. The ends lost 1 base at V and 2 bases at J; junction bases unmatched: 2. Per germline, CDR1 SGHRS and CDR2 YFSETQ. CDR3 sequence: CASSLSGQAYEQYF. The CDR3 region has the DNA TGCGCCAGCAGCTTGTCGGGACAGGCCTACGAGCAGTACTTC.

CDR3 DNA: TGTGCCATCACCCCGACTAGCGGGATTGAGCAGTTCTTC. Translation gives CAITPTSGIEQFF. The chain links TRBV10-3 to TRBJ2-1, with 11 bases matching TRBD2. Germline V CDR1 and CDR2: ENHRY, SYGVKD. The V gene end was trimmed by 7 bases and the J gene end by 9 bases; junction bases not matched to a gene: 5. The CDR3 runs to 13 residues.

This rearrangement joins TRBV5-1 to TRBJ2-7; 9 bases fit TRBD2. The CDR3 is made up of 15 amino acids. With 0 bases clipped from V and 5 bases from J, the junction kept 6 bases outside the gene matches. Germline V gene lookup returns CDR1 SGHRS and CDR2 YFSETQ. In nucleotides, the CDR3 is TGCGCCAGCAGCTTGGAGTCTAGCGGGATTCACGAGCAGTACTTC. Its protein is CASSLESSGIHEQYF.

This sequence joins TRBV15 and TRBJ2-5; D is undetermined. Germline V CDR1 and CDR2: LNHNV, YYDKDF (reference sequence). V was shortened by 0 bases and J by 1 base, with 9 bases between the two germline ends. The CDR3 spans 15 residues. The CDR3 DNA reads as TGTGCCACCAGCAGAGATACCAGAAGCCAAGAGACCCAGTACTTC. It is translated as CATSRDTRSQETQYF.

The J gene is TRBJ1-2, the V gene TRBV5-1; unclear D gene. Germline CDR1 SGHRS, CDR2 YFSETQ. The CDR3 is 17 residues long. V dropped 0 bases and J dropped 7 bases, with 22 bases sitting between them. CDR3 protein: CASSLVGRSRASLGYTF. The CDR3, as DNA: TGCGCCAGCAGCTTGGTGGGCCGATCCCGCGCCTCCCTTGGCTACACCTTC.

This clone was seen a few times. The V gene is TRBV2, the J gene TRBJ1-5, with 7 bases aligning to TRBD1. CDR1 and CDR2 (germline): SNHLY, FYNNEI. The CDR3 is 14 residues long. With V trimmed by 6 bases and J by 1 base, 3 bases remained unmatched. The CDR3 DNA sequence: TGTGCCAGCAGGCTGACAGGGAGCAATCAGCCCCAGCATTTT. It translates to CASRLTGSNQPQHF.

The J gene is TRBJ2-2, the V gene TRBV19; D not certain. The length of the CDR3 is 13 residues. CDR1 is LNHDA and CDR2 is SQIVND in the germline V gene (reference sequence). Deletions cut 5 bases from V and 6 bases from J, with 10 bases between. In nucleotides, the CDR3 is TGTGCCAGTAGTGCACAGTCGGCCGGGGAGCTGTTTTTT. It specifies CASSAQSAGELFF. The complete variable domain, with remaining parts taken from reference TRBV19 and TRBJ2-2, reads DGGITQSPKYLFRKEGQNVTLSCEQNLNHDAMYWYRQDPGQGLRLIYYSQIVNDFQKGDIAEGYSVSREKKESFPLTVTSAQKNPTAFYLCASSAQSAGELFFGEGSRLTVL.

The chain joins TRBV7-2 to TRBJ2-5, with TRBD1 matching 9 bases. CDR1 is SGHTA, CDR2 FQGNSA, per germline. The V gene end was trimmed by 3 bases and the J gene end by 4 bases; junction bases not matched to a gene: 9. The CDR3 runs to 16 residues. CDR3 sequence (DNA): TGTGCCAGCAGCTTGACAGGGGGAACGGCAGGAGAGACCCAGTACTTC. Its protein product is CASSLTGGTAGETQYF.

This clone was detected only a few times. V usage is TRBV19 and J usage is TRBJ2-7; TRBD1 matches 9 bases. The CDR3 is made up of 15 amino acids. Per germline, CDR1 LNHDA and CDR2 SQIVND (reference sequence). With V trimmed by 3 bases and J by 4 bases, 7 bases remained unmatched. CDR3 coding DNA: TGTGCCAGTAGTATTATGGGGACAGGGAGATACGAGCAGTACTTC. Protein sequence: CASSIMGTGRYEQYF.

The chain couples TRBV19 to TRBJ2-3; TRBD2 aligns across 7 bases. CDR1 is LNHDA and CDR2 is SQIVND in the germline V gene (reference sequence). With V trimmed by 5 bases and J by 1 base, 0 bases remained unmatched. The CDR3 length is 13 residues. The CDR3 protein is CASSLAGTDTQYF. The CDR3 DNA reads TGTGCCAGTAGTCTAGCGGGCACAGATACGCAGTATTTT.

The J gene is TRBJ2-7, the V gene TRBV19, with 9 bases fitting TRBD1. J lost 2 bases, V lost 4 bases, and 3 bases had no gene match. This CDR3 region has 14 residues. Germline-derived CDR1 and CDR2 are LNHDA and SQIVND (reference sequence). This CDR3 is CASSSRDRAYEQYF. CDR3 nucleotide sequence: TGTGCCAGTAGTAGCCGGGACAGGGCCTACGAGCAGTACTTC.

This clone has more than one count but fewer than ten. The rearrangement uses TRBV11-2 and TRBJ2-7, with a possible D match to TRBD2 (6 bases). This CDR3 comprises 16 residues. The germline CDR1 and CDR2 sequences are SGHAT and FQNNGV. Trimming stripped 0 bases from V and 0 bases from J, with 12 bases between. As DNA, the CDR3 is TGTGCCAGCAGCTTAGATTTATCCGGGAGCTCCTACGAGCAGTACTTC. Protein sequence: CASSLDLSGSSYEQYF. The whole variable domain, remainder taken from reference TRBV11-2 and TRBJ2-7, is EAGVAQSPRYKIIEKRQSVAFWCNPISGHATLYWYQQILGQGPKLLIQFQNNGVVDDSQLPKDRFSAERLKGVDSTLKIQPAKLEDSAVYLCASSLDLSGSSYEQYFGPGTRLTVT.

This clone was observed a handful of times. The gene calls are TRBV19 and TRBJ2-5; possible D gene TRBD2, 6 bases. V was pared by 6 bases and J by 1 base, with 9 bases between. The CDR3 covers 13 residues. Germline values: CDR1 LNHDA, CDR2 SQIVND (reference sequence). CDR3 region: CASRRGIQETQYF. CDR3 nucleotides: TGTGCCAGTAGACGGGGGATCCAAGAGACCCAGTACTTC.

V and J are TRBV30 and TRBJ2-7; 10 bases are shared with TRBD1. CDR3 size: 15 residues. Germline loops: CDR1 GTSNPN, CDR2 SVGIG (reference sequence). Unmatched junction bases numbered 9, after V lost 1 base and J lost 6 bases. The CDR3 DNA follows: TGTGCCTGGAGTGGCCCGGGACAGGGGATTGTCGAGCAGTACTTC. Translation: CAWSGPGQGIVEQYF.

The genes are TRBV28 and TRBJ2-1, with 15 bases aligning to TRBD2. The trim removed 5 bases at V and 8 bases at J, leaving 4 bases unmatched. The germline gives CDR1 MDHEN, CDR2 SYDVKM. The CDR3 length is 15 residues. The CDR3 bases are TGTGCCAGCAGTCCTGGGACTAGCGGGAGGCATGAGCAGTTCTTC. Its protein is CASSPGTSGRHEQFF.

This chain links TRBV7-2 with TRBJ2-5; no clear D. This CDR3 region has 15 residues. The germline V and J ends were trimmed by 0 bases and 1 base, with 9 bases remaining between them. Germline loops: CDR1 SGHTA, CDR2 FQGNSA. Here the CDR3 DNA reads TGTGCCAGCAGCTTAGCGGCGGAGCGCCAAGAGACCCAGTACTTC. Translating gives CASSLAAERQETQYF.

The chain uses TRBV30 and TRBJ2-7; weak D call: TRBD2 (5 bases). The CDR3 covers 13 residues. Germline values: CDR1 GTSNPN, CDR2 SVGIG (reference sequence). The ends were cut back, 4 bases at V and 5 bases at J, with 15 bases in the middle. The chain's CDR3 is CAWNWGSANEQYF. As DNA, the CDR3 is TGTGCCTGGAATTGGGGTAGCGCAAACGAGCAGTACTTC.

The table lists this clone with a few counts. This chain connects TRBV11-2 to TRBJ2-3; D gene uncertain. Trimming removed 1 base from V and 2 bases from J, with 10 bases in between. The germline V gene encodes CDR1 SGHAT and CDR2 FQNNGV. The CDR3 is 15 residues long. CDR3 coding DNA: TGTGCCAGCAGCTTAGTAAATCCGTTCACAGATACGCAGTATTTT. Encoded protein: CASSLVNPFTDTQYF.

The J gene is TRBJ2-5, the V gene TRBV15, with TRBD1 matching 7 bases. The CDR3 consists of 15 residues. The junction had 7 bases not matched to a gene; V was cut back by 4 bases and J by 2 bases. Germline assignment: CDR1 LNHNV and CDR2 YYDKDF (reference sequence). In DNA, the CDR3 is TGTGCCACCAGCACGACAGGGAATGTACAAGAGACCCAGTACTTC. Its translation is CATSTTGNVQETQYF. Variable domain in full (rest from reference TRBV15 and TRBJ2-5): DAMVIQNPRYQVTQFGKPVTLSCSQTLNHNVMYWYQQKSSQAPKLLFHYYDKDFNNEADTPDNFQSRRPNTSFCFLDIRSPGLGDTAMYLCATSTTGNVQETQYFGPGTRLLVL.

This sequence joins TRBV28 and TRBJ2-3; the D gene is possibly TRBD2 (6 bases). Per germline, CDR1 MDHEN and CDR2 SYDVKM. This CDR3 has 15 residues. The V end lost 7 bases, the J end lost 5 bases, and 19 bases lay between the germline ends. The CDR3 protein is CASIPGTSTGDTQYF. The CDR3 DNA sequence: TGTGCCAGCATTCCCGGGACTTCGACGGGAGATACGCAGTATTTT.

The chain couples TRBV4-2 to TRBJ2-1; 9 bases map to TRBD1. The length of the CDR3 is 17 residues. V lost 0 bases and J lost 8; bases outside the gene matches: 11. Germline V gives CDR1 LGHNA, CDR2 YNFKEQ. As DNA, the CDR3 is TGTGCCAGCAGCCAAGAACAGGGGGCGATTAAGGTAGATGAGCAGTTCTTC. This encodes CASSQEQGAIKVDEQFF.

The sample holds a few counts of this clone. The J gene is TRBJ1-3, the V gene TRBV29-1, with 10 bases that match TRBD1. Unmatched junction bases numbered 5, after V lost 6 bases and J lost 0 bases. Germline CDR1 reads SQVTM; CDR2 reads ANQGSEA. The CDR3 has 15 amino acids. The CDR3 spells CSVGTGESSGNTIYF. For the CDR3, the DNA is TGCAGCGTGGGGACAGGGGAGAGCTCTGGAAACACCATATATTTT.

The J gene is TRBJ2-1, the V gene TRBV29-1; TRBD2 aligns across 8 bases. The V gene's germline CDR1 is SQVTM and CDR2 ANQGSEA. The J segment lost 3 bases and the V segment lost 6 bases, leaving 7 bases of the junction unmatched. The CDR3 consists of 14 residues. The chain's CDR3 is CSVATSGVYNEQFF. The CDR3 nucleotides are TGCAGCGTAGCAACTAGCGGAGTCTACAATGAGCAGTTCTTC.

Only a few counts were recorded for this clone. This chain joins TRBV5-1 and TRBJ2-1, with 12 bases matching TRBD2. This CDR3 region has 14 residues. V was pared by 5 bases and J by 8 bases, with 5 bases of the junction left unmatched. CDR1 is SGHRS, CDR2 YFSETQ, per germline. CDR3 region: CASSVTSGSYEQFF. The DNA for the CDR3 is TGCGCCAGCAGTGTGACTAGCGGGAGTTATGAGCAGTTCTTC.

The chain couples TRBV4-3 to TRBJ2-5, with 7 bases fitting TRBD1. V shed 4 bases, J shed 5 bases, and the junction held 7 bases outside the gene matches. CDR1 is LGHNA and CDR2 is YSLEER in the germline V gene. There are 14 residues in the CDR3. In nucleotides, the CDR3 is TGCGCCAGCAGCCGACAGGGTCGGGGCGAGACCCAGTACTTC. It encodes CASSRQGRGETQYF.

CDR3 sequence (DNA): TGTGCCACCAGCAGTTGGACTAGCGGGAGCCCGGAGACCCAGTACTTC. Translation: CATSSWTSGSPETQYF. The gene calls are TRBV15 and TRBJ2-5; 13 bases map to TRBD2. The CDR3 totals 16 residues. CDR1 and CDR2 (germline): LNHNV, YYDKDF (reference sequence). V gave up 3 bases and J gave up 5 bases; unmatched junction bases: 6.

This clone was observed a few times. The V and J genes are TRBV4-3 and TRBJ2-1, with 12 nucleotides matching TRBD2. Germline V lookup: CDR1 LGHNA, CDR2 YSLEER. Trimming at V came to 0 bases and at J to 5 bases, leaving 17 bases not matched to a gene. The CDR3 spans 21 residues. The CDR3 reads CASSQDIRKPELAGGDNEQFF. The DNA of the CDR3 is TGCGCCAGCAGCCAAGATATACGGAAGCCTGAGCTAGCGGGAGGGGACAATGAGCAGTTCTTC.